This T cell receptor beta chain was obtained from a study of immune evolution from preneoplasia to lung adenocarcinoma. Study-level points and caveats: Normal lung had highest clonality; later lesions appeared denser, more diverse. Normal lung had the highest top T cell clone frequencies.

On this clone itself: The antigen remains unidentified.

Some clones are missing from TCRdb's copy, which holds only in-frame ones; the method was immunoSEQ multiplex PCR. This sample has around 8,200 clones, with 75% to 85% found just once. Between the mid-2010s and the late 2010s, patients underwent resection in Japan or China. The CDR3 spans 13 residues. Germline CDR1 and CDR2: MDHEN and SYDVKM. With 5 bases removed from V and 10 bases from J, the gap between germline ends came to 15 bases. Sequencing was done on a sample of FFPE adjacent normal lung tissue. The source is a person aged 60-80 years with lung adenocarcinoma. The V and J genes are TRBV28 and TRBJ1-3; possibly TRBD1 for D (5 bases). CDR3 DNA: TGTGCCAGCAGTCGGGGCGCCTTCACTACCATATATTTT. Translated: CASSRGAFTTIYF.